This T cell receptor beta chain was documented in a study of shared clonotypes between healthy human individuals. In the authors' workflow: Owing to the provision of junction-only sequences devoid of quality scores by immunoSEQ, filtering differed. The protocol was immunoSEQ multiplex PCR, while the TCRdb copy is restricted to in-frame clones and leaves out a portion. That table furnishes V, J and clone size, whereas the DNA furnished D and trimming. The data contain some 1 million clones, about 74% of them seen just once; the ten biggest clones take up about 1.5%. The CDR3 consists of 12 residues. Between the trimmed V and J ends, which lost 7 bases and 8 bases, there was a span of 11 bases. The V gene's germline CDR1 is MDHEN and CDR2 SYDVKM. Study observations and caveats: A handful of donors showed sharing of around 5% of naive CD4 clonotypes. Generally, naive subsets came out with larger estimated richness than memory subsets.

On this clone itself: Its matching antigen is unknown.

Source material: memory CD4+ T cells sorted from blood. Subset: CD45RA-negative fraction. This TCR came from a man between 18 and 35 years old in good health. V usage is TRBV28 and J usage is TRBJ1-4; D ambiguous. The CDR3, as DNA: TGTGCCAGCAAGGCTGGCCGGGAAAAACTGTTTTTT. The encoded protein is CASKAGREKLFF.